These 25 T cell receptor beta chains share one sample of origin, sequenced in a study of blood T cell repertoires in COVID-19. The data were produced by immunoSEQ multiplex PCR, yet TCRdb's version contains in-frame clones alone and is incomplete. The table shows 350,000 to 450,000 clones, with over 75% occurring only once. Input material: PBMCs or T cells enriched from blood (not recorded which). The source of these receptors is a man aged 40-49 years in a cohort exposed to, infected with or recovered from COVID-19 (not recorded which).

V is TRBV3-1 (or the pseudogene TRBV3-2) and J is TRBJ1-6; D is undetermined. This CDR3 is built from 12 residues. Trimming took off 1 base at V and 12 bases at J, with 7 bases between the two ends. Germline V gene sequence: CDR1 LGHDT, CDR2 YNNKEL (reference sequence). The CDR3 region is CASSQGELPLHF. The CDR3 DNA follows: TGTGCCAGCAGCCAAGGAGAGTTACCCCTCCACTTT.

The chain is built from TRBV3-1 (or the pseudogene TRBV3-2) and TRBJ2-7; the D gene is possibly TRBD1 (5 bases). The germline gives CDR1 LGHDT, CDR2 YNNKEL (reference sequence). This CDR3 is 13 amino acids long. The V and J ends lost 3 bases and 4 bases respectively, with 10 bases between them. The CDR3: CASSQTVTYEQYF. CDR3 DNA sequence: TGTGCCAGCAGCCAGACAGTAACGTACGAGCAGTACTTC.

V gene TRBV24-1 combines with J gene TRBJ1-1; 9 nucleotides match TRBD1. The CDR3 length is 18 residues. From germline, CDR1 is KGHDR and CDR2 SFDVKD. The trim removed 5 bases at V and 0 bases at J, leaving 12 bases unmatched. The chain's CDR3 is CATSAPGQGKSMNTEAFF. In nucleotides, the CDR3 is TGTGCCACCAGTGCCCCGGGACAGGGAAAATCCATGAACACTGAAGCTTTCTTT.

The chain recombines TRBV30 with TRBJ1-5; no firm D call. The V gene's germline CDR1 is GTSNPN and CDR2 SVGIG (reference sequence). The CDR3 runs 15 residues. The ends were cut back, 0 bases at V and 0 bases at J, with 9 bases in the middle. The CDR3 sequence: CAWSVGGYSNQPQHF. The CDR3 DNA is TGTGCCTGGAGTGTCGGAGGCTATAGCAATCAGCCCCAGCATTTT.

The rearrangement uses TRBV19 and TRBJ1-2; perhaps TRBD1 as D (6 bases). Germline assignment: CDR1 LNHDA and CDR2 SQIVND (reference sequence). The CDR3 extends over 12 amino acids. V lost 6 bases and J 3 bases, leaving 8 bases between the germline ends. The CDR3 reads CASRDRYYGYTF. In DNA, the CDR3 is TGTGCCAGTAGGGACAGATACTATGGCTACACCTTC.

The V call is TRBV28, the J call TRBJ1-2; TRBD1 matches at 9 bases. The CDR3 length is 15 residues. Looked up from germline, CDR1 is MDHEN and CDR2 is SYDVKM. The V segment lost 2 bases and the J segment 7 bases; nucleotides outside the gene matches: 8. The DNA for the CDR3 is TGTGCCAGCAGTTTAGGTGGGACAGGGAGGCTTGGCTACACCTTC. The encoded protein is CASSLGGTGRLGYTF.

The rearrangement joins TRBV19 to TRBJ1-5; 7 bases fit TRBD1. The germline V gene encodes CDR1 LNHDA and CDR2 SQIVND (reference sequence). The V gene end was trimmed by 6 bases and the J gene end by 0 bases; junction bases not matched to a gene: 2. The CDR3 extends over 14 amino acids. This CDR3 reads CASSQGVSNQPQHF. In nucleotides, the CDR3 is TGTGCCAGTAGCCAGGGGGTTAGCAATCAGCCCCAGCATTTT.

Details on this clone: The same CDR3 can be traced to other DNA sequences in this sample. This rearrangement joins TRBV6-5 to TRBJ1-1; D ambiguous. The V end was cut by 2 bases, the J end by 1 base, with 5 bases between. Looked up from germline, CDR1 is MNHEY and CDR2 is SVGAGI. The CDR3 is 13 residues long. This chain's CDR3 is CASSYRGNTEAFF. DNA for the CDR3: TGTGCCAGCAGTTACCGGGGGAACACTGAAGCTTTCTTT.

The rearrangement uses TRBV6-5 and TRBJ1-5; TRBD1 aligns across 7 bases. Germline loops: CDR1 MNHEY, CDR2 SVGAGI. This CDR3 has 14 residues. V shed 7 bases and J 6 bases; nucleotides not matched to a gene: 9. The DNA of the CDR3 is TGTGCCAGCACCGAACGAGGGGGCAGTCAGCCCCAGCATTTT. Protein product: CASTERGGSQPQHF.

The chain links TRBV7-6 to TRBJ2-3; D uncertain. Trimming removed 1 base from V and 1 base from J, with 9 bases in between. The length of the CDR3 is 15 residues. CDR1 is SGHVS and CDR2 is FNYEAQ in the germline V gene. CDR3 residues: CASSLETPRTDTQYF. The CDR3 nucleotides are TGTGCCAGCAGCTTAGAGACACCCCGCACAGATACGCAGTATTTT.

The rearrangement joins TRBV5-1 to TRBJ2-1; 13 nucleotides match TRBD2. Losses at the gene ends were 2 bases for V and 8 bases for J; bases not matched to a gene: 7. The CDR3 runs 16 residues. In germline, CDR1 is SGHRS, CDR2 YFSETQ. CDR3 region: CASSFVTSGRSHEQFF. The CDR3 bases are TGCGCCAGCAGCTTCGTGACTAGCGGGAGGTCACATGAGCAGTTCTTC.

The chain's CDR3 is CSASRASDGDQPQHF. In DNA form, the CDR3 reads TGCAGTGCTAGTAGGGCCTCTGACGGGGATCAGCCCCAGCATTTT. V usage is TRBV20-1 and J usage is TRBJ1-5; D is unclear. Trimming stripped 3 bases from V and 5 bases from J, with 17 bases between. The CDR3 extends over 15 amino acids. The germline gives CDR1 DFQATT, CDR2 SNEGSKA (reference sequence).

V gene TRBV18 combines with J gene TRBJ1-1, with 9 bases fitting TRBD1. Germline CDR1 is KGHSH and CDR2 is LQKENI. This CDR3 comprises 15 residues. Trimming took 3 bases from V and 1 from J; bases not matched to a gene: 3. The CDR3 nucleotides are TGTGCCAGCTCACCTGACAGGGGGTGGAACACTGAAGCTTTCTTT. Its protein is CASSPDRGWNTEAFF.

This clone was seen a single time. The chain employs TRBV5-1 and TRBJ2-7, with 7 positions matching TRBD1. The germline gives CDR1 SGHRS, CDR2 YFSETQ. The CDR3 contains 16 residues. J lost 0 bases, V lost 4 bases, and 10 bases had no gene match. CDR3 amino acids: CASSAQPGQSSYEQYF. CDR3 in DNA: TGCGCCAGCAGCGCTCAGCCGGGACAGAGCTCCTACGAGCAGTACTTC.

The V and J genes are TRBV5-1 and TRBJ2-7; 8 nucleotides match TRBD1. In germline, CDR1 is SGHRS, CDR2 YFSETQ. J was trimmed by 4 bases and V by 2 bases; bases with no gene match: 8. This CDR3 region has 15 residues. CDR3 in DNA: TGCGCCAGCAGCTTTGTGACAGGGGCTCAATACGAGCAGTACTTC. As protein: CASSFVTGAQYEQYF.

CDR3 amino acids: CASSVAPNAINYGYTF. The CDR3 bases are TGTGCCAGCAGCGTAGCCCCCAACGCTATTAACTATGGCTACACCTTC. This chain links TRBV9 with TRBJ1-2; no reliable D call. The CDR3 is 16 amino acids. CDR1 SGDLS and CDR2 YYNGEE come from the germline V gene. V lost 0 bases and J 1 base, leaving 13 bases between the germline ends. The full variable domain, completed using reference TRBV9 and TRBJ1-2, is DSGVTQTPKHLITATGQRVTLRCSPRSGDLSVYWYQQSLDQGLQFLIQYYNGEERAKGNILERFSAQQFPDLHSELNLSSLELGDSALYFCASSVAPNAINYGYTFGSGTRLTVV.

The chain recombines TRBV2 with TRBJ2-7; D call uncertain. The CDR3 runs to 13 residues. V lost 6 bases and J 6 bases, leaving 15 bases between the germline ends. Germline V CDR1 and CDR2: SNHLY, FYNNEI. CDR3 in DNA: TGTGCCAGCAGCGCGACTCCAACTACCGAGCAGTACTTC. It codes for CASSATPTTEQYF.

The CDR3 spells CASSGQLRDIYGYTF. As DNA, the CDR3 is TGTGCCAGTAGTGGCCAACTCCGGGACATCTATGGCTACACCTTC. V gene TRBV19 combines with J gene TRBJ1-2; possible D gene TRBD1, 6 bases. Germline assignment: CDR1 LNHDA and CDR2 SQIVND (reference sequence). V shed 5 bases and J shed 4 bases, with 17 bases lying between them. This CDR3 is built from 15 residues. Combining the CDR3 with reference TRBV19 and TRBJ1-2 gives the whole variable domain DGGITQSPKYLFRKEGQNVTLSCEQNLNHDAMYWYRQDPGQGLRLIYYSQIVNDFQKGDIAEGYSVSREKKESFPLTVTSAQKNPTAFYLCASSGQLRDIYGYTFGSGTRLTVV.

The chain has TRBV5-5 and TRBJ1-2; 9 bases line up with TRBD1. V dropped 4 bases and J dropped 2; count of bases not matched to a gene: 6. This CDR3 is built from 15 residues. Germline values: CDR1 SGHKS, CDR2 YYEKEE (reference sequence). The CDR3 spells CASSDRDRVNYGYTF. CDR3 DNA: TGTGCCAGCAGCGACCGGGACAGGGTAAACTATGGCTACACCTTC. The variable domain in full, with the rest retrieved from reference TRBV5-5 and TRBJ1-2, is DAGVTQSPTHLIKTRGQQVTLRCSPISGHKSVSWYQQVLGQGPQFIFQYYEKEERGRGNFPDRFSARQFPNYSSELNVNALLLGDSALYLCASSDRDRVNYGYTFGSGTRLTVV.

The genes are TRBV11-2 and TRBJ2-2, with D unclear. Trimming removed 1 base at V and 2 bases at J, with 8 bases between. Germline V CDR1 and CDR2: SGHAT, FQNNGV. This CDR3 is 15 amino acids long. The DNA of the CDR3 is TGTGCCAGCAGCTTAGTCACAGCCAACACCGGGGAGCTGTTTTTT. Protein sequence: CASSLVTANTGELFF. The variable domain in full, with the rest retrieved from reference TRBV11-2 and TRBJ2-2, is EAGVAQSPRYKIIEKRQSVAFWCNPISGHATLYWYQQILGQGPKLLIQFQNNGVVDDSQLPKDRFSAERLKGVDSTLKIQPAKLEDSAVYLCASSLVTANTGELFFGEGSRLTVL.

V and J are TRBV7-9 and TRBJ1-1; TRBD1 might be the D (5 bases). V was trimmed by 1 base and J by 1 base, leaving 10 bases between them. This CDR3 has 15 amino acids. Germline V gene data show CDR1 as SEHNR and CDR2 as FQNEAQ (reference sequence). The CDR3 region is CASSLGYGGNTEAFF. The CDR3 coding sequence is TGTGCCAGCAGCTTAGGATACGGGGGGAACACTGAAGCTTTCTTT.

Of note for this clone: One junction end does not reproduce the germline sequence, and a read error may be involved. This rearrangement joins TRBV28 to TRBJ1-6, with a weak D call TRBD1 (6 bases). The CDR3 runs 11 residues. The V gene's germline CDR1 is MDHEN and CDR2 SYDVKM. The CDR3 bases are TGTGCCAGCAGTTCGAACAGGGTAACTTACTTT. Translating gives CASSSNRVTYF.

The genes are TRBV18 and TRBJ2-1, with TRBD1 matching over 8 bases. This CDR3 comprises 14 residues. V lost 8 bases and J lost 5; bases outside the gene matches: 8. Germline values: CDR1 KGHSH, CDR2 LQKENI. CDR3 sequence reads: CASQGASSNNEQFF. CDR3 sequence (DNA): TGTGCCAGCCAGGGGGCTAGTTCGAACAATGAGCAGTTCTTC.

The genes are TRBV5-5 and TRBJ1-1; D ambiguous. The CDR3 contains 14 residues. CDR1 and CDR2 from the germline V gene are SGHKS and YYEKEE (reference sequence). V was cut by 0 bases and J by 3 bases, with 9 bases left in between. CDR3 in DNA: TGTGCCAGCAGCTTGGACGAGCTACACACTGAAGCTTTCTTT. Translation: CASSLDELHTEAFF.

This clone has only one observation. CDR3 nucleotide sequence: TGTGCCAGCAGCTTGGCGGGTTACGGGGCTTTCTTT. This sequence encodes CASSLAGYGAFF. V is TRBV5-8 and J is TRBJ1-1; D unclear. The V end lost 0 bases, the J end lost 11 bases, and 11 bases lay between the germline ends. The CDR3 has 12 residues. Looked up from germline, CDR1 is SGHTS and CDR2 is YDEGEE.